The sequence of this TCR beta chain was determined in a study of cytotoxic CD8 clonotypes in ibrutinib-treated CLL. The assay was immunoSEQ multiplex PCR, and TCRdb's table has in-frame clones only and misses some. This sample carries about 310,000 clones, about 80% of them seen once, and the ten largest clones take 6.7%. Germline V lookup: CDR1 SGHTA, CDR2 FQGNSA. The V and J ends lost 5 bases and 6 bases respectively, with 16 bases between them. This CDR3 is 14 amino acids long. The material sequenced was PBMCs, taken before ibrutinib treatment. The chain has TRBV7-2 and TRBJ1-1, with D perhaps TRBD1 (6 bases). This clonotype was sampled from a human donor with chronic lymphocytic leukemia. The CDR3 is CASSLRGQGAEAFF. CDR3 nucleotide sequence: TGTGCCAGCAGCCTCCGGGGGCAGGGAGCTGAAGCTTTCTTT.